This T cell receptor (beta chain) came from a study of OX40 agonist ivuxolimab in advanced cancers. Turning to the study itself: Three dose-escalation patients had partial responses: one with hepatocellular carcinoma and two with cutaneous melanoma. Notes on the study in general: Partial responders receiving 0.1-3.0 mg/kg showed among the lowest clonal expansion.

Germline lookup yields CDR1 LNHDA and CDR2 SQIVND (reference sequence). V was shortened by 1 base and J by 4 bases, with 13 bases between the two germline ends. The CDR3 is 15 residues long. TCRdb keeps only in-frame clones here, not all; method: immunoSEQ multiplex PCR. The data hold fewer than 40,000 clones, with roughly 80% observed a single time. Worth noting for this clone: Its matching antigen is unknown.

The chain employs TRBV19 and TRBJ1-2; no firm D call. The receptor was isolated from an adult with an advanced solid tumor such as melanoma, head and neck, liver or kidney cancer. Source: CD4+ or CD8+ T cells sorted from blood, taken in a trial of the OX40 agonist ivuxolimab. As DNA, the CDR3 is TGTGCCAGTAGTATAGTCCGGGGTTTGCGCTATGGCTACACCTTC. Translation: CASSIVRGLRYGYTF.